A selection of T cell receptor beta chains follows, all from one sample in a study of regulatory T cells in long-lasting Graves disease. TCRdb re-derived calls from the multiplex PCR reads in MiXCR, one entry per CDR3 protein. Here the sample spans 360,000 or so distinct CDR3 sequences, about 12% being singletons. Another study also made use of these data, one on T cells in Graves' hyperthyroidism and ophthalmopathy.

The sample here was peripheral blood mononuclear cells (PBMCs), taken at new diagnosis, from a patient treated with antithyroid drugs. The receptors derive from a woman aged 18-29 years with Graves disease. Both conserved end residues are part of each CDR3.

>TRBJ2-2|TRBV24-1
CATSDAGAAENTGELFF
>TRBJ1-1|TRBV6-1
CASTPTGGGGAFF
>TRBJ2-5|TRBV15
CATSFITRYQETQYF
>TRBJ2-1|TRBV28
CASDRRGEQFF
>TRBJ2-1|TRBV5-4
CASSLVASGRIDNEQFF
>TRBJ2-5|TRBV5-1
CASSLGSTAETQYF
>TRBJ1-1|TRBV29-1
CSVTGQLNTEAFF
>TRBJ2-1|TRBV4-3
CASSQDTGSYNEQFF
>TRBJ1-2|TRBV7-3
CASSLTSDYGYTF
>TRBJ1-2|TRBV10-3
CAISVQIANYGYTF
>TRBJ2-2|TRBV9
CASTGAGAPGELFF
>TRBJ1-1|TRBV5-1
CASSLQGRTEAFF
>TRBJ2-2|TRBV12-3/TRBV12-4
CASSPRGQVNTGELFF
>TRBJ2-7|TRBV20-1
CSARGGLSYEQYF
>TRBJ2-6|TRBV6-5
CASSYVSGGAGANVLTF
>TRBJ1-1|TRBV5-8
CASSLVRQGFEAFF
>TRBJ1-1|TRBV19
CASRKDRGNTEAFF
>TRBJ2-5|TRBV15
CATSRDPTNKETQYF
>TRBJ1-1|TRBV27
CASSSGVTGAGNMNTEAFF
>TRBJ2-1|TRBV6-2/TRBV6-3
CASSYPSSYNEQFF
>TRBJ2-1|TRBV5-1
CASSKQGLSYNEQFF
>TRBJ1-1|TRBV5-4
CASSSDRPRPEAFF
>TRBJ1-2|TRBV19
CASSMGISLLYGYTF
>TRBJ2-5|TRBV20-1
CSARDQQGAGTQYF
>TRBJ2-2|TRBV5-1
CASSLDLDGTGELFF
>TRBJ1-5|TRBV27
CASSSRGGNQPQHF
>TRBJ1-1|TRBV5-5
CASRLAREGDEAFF
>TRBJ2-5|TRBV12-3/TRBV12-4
CASRNLGEQETQYF
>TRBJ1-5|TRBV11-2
CASSRNVNQPQHF
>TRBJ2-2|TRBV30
CAWSVIPRDTYTGELFF
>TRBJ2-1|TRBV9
CASSVGGGRDNEQFF
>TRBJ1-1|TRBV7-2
CASSPLTGVNTEAFF
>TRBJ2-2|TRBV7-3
CASSLLGTGGGYAGELFF
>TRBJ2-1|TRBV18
CASSPPGGVGYNEQFF
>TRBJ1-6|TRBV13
CASSSTGGLTYNSPLHF
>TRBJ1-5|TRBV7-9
CASSFGREPQHF
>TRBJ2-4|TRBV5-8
CASSLVVHSRFKNIQYF
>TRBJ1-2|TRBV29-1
CSVEVSPGYGYTF
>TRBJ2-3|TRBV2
CASSEARGDTQYF
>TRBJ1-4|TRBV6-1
CASSELVGTATNEKLFF
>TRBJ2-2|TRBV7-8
CASYGPNTGELFF
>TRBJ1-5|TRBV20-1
CSAGRGGDQPQHF
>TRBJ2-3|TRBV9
CASSETMTSGTDTQYF
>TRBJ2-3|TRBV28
CASSPPHTGSTDTQYF
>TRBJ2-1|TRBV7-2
CASSLGTSYEQFF
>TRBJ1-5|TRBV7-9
CASSRTGSPQHF
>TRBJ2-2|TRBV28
CASRPSGRPSTGELFF
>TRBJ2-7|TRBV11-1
CASSFDLAGEQYF
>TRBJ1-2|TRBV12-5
CASGLVPDSVTERGYTF
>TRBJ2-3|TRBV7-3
CASSGYGLAGITDTQYF